This T cell receptor (beta chain) was found in a study of glioma-infiltrating T cells after dendritic cell vaccination. Time point described: after dendritic cell vaccination, including at tumor progression/relapse. The PCR used 60 V beta and 13 J beta primers. TCRdb's copy holds only in-frame clones and misses some; the assay was immunoSEQ multiplex PCR. The sample lists tens of thousands of clones, around four fifths occurring once. Germline-derived CDR1 and CDR2 are SGHNT and YYREEE (reference sequence). This CDR3 is built from 13 residues. V was clipped by 4 bases and J by 7 bases; unmatched bases: 6.

Sequencing used blood, obtained after dendritic cell vaccination. The V call is TRBV5-4, the J call TRBJ2-7; 9 bases fit TRBD2. The receptor was isolated from a human donor with glioblastoma. CDR3 DNA: TGTGCCAGCAGCAATCTAGCGGGGTGGGAGCAGTACTTC. Encoded protein: CASSNLAGWEQYF.